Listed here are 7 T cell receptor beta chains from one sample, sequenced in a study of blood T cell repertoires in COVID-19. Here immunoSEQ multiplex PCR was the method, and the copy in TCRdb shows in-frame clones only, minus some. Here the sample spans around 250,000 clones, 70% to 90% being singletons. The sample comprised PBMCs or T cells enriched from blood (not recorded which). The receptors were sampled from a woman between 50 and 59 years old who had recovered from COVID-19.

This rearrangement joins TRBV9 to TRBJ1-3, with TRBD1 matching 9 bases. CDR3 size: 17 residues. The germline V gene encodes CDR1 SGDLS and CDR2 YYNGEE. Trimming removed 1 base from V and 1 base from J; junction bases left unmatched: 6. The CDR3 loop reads CASSVWTGDSSGNTIYF. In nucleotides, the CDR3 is TGTGCCAGCAGCGTATGGACAGGGGACTCGTCTGGAAACACCATATATTTT. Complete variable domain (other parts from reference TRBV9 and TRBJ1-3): DSGVTQTPKHLITATGQRVTLRCSPRSGDLSVYWYQQSLDQGLQFLIQYYNGEERAKGNILERFSAQQFPDLHSELNLSSLELGDSALYFCASSVWTGDSSGNTIYFGEGSWLTVV.

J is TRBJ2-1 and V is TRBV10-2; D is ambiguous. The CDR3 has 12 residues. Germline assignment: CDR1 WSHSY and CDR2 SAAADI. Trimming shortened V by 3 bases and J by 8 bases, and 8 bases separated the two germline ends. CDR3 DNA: TGCGCCAGCAGTGAACTCAGCGATGAGCAGTTCTTC. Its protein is CASSELSDEQFF.

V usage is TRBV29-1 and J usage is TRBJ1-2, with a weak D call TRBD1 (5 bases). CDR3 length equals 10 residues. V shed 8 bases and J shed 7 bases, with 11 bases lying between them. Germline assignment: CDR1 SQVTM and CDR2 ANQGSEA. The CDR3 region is CSQRGVGYTF. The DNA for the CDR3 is TGCAGCCAACGGGGGGTTGGCTACACCTTC.

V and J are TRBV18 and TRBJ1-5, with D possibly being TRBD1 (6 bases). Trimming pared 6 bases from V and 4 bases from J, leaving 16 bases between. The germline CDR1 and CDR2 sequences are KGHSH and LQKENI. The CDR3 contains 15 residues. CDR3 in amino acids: CASSPGQIGNQPQHF. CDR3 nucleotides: TGTGCCAGCTCTCCTGGACAGATAGGAAATCAGCCCCAGCATTTT.

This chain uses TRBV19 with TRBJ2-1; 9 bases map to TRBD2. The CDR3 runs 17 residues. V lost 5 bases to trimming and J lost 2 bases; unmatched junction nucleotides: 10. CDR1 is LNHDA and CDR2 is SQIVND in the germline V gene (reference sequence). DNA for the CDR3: TGTGCCAGTAGTCCCTTCGGACTAGCGAGTACCTACAATGAGCAGTTCTTC. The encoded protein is CASSPFGLASTYNEQFF.

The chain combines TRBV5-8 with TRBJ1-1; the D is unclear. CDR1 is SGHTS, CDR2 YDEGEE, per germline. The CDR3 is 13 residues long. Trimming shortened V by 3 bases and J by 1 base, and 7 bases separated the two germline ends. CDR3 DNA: TGTGCCAGCAGCTCTTACTGGAACACTGAAGCTTTCTTT. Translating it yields CASSSYWNTEAFF. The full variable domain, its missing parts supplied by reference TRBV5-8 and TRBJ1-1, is EAGVTQSPTHLIKTRGQQATLRCSPISGHTSVYWYQQALGLGLQFLLWYDEGEERNRGNFPPRFSGRQFPNYSSELNVNALELEDSALYLCASSSYWNTEAFFGQGTRLTVV.

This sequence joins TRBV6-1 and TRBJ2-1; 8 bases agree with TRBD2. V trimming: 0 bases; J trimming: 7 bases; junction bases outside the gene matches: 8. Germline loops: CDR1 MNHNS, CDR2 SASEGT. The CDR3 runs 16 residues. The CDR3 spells CASSEAAWSGGNEQFF. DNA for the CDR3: TGTGCCAGCAGTGAAGCCGCGTGGAGCGGGGGTAATGAGCAGTTCTTC.